This is a list of T cell receptor beta chains from one sample in a study of cytomegalovirus exposure and HLA in healthy donors. The table came from immunoSEQ multiplex PCR; TCRdb's copy has only in-frame clones and leaves some out. The profile shows about 120,000 clones, about 73% of them singletons. Sequenced material: PBMCs. The receptors were sampled from a woman aged 40 to 50 in good health and CMV-seronegative. Both conserved end residues are part of each CDR3. Each record gives: V gene, clone size, D gene, J gene, CDR3 DNA, CDR3 protein. A D gene is named only where the DNA matches it firmly. Clone sizes are given selectively: once, few, many, or a class where the clone is expanded.

>TRBV5-1|few|TRBD1|TRBJ1-6
TGCGCCAGCAAATCCGGAGGGGACAGTCTCTACTCACCCCTCCACTTT
CASKSGGDSLYSPLHF
>TRBV7-2|.|TRBD1|TRBJ1-2
TGTGCCAGCAGCTTAGGGGGGGACAGGGCACGGTATGGCTACACCTTC
CASSLGGDRARYGYTF
>TRBV11-3|.|TRBD2|TRBJ2-1
TGTGCCAGCAGCTTAGATGAGCGCGGGGGGGGTTCCGAGCAGTTCTTC
CASSLDERGGGSEQFF
>TRBV6-5|.|.|TRBJ1-4
TGTGCCAGCAGGCCCACTTATAATGAAAAACTGTTTTTT
CASRPTYNEKLFF
>TRBV10-3|.|TRBD2|TRBJ2-1
TGTGCCAGCAGTTTCGGGACTAGCGGATACAATGAGCAGTTCTTC
CASSFGTSGYNEQFF
>TRBV6-5|.|.|TRBJ1-2
TGTGCCAGCAGTCAAGGGGTCCCCCCCGCCTATGGCTACACCTTC
CASSQGVPPAYGYTF
>TRBV7-9|.|.|TRBJ1-6
TGTTCCAGCAGCTCGATCTGGGAGAATAAGTGGAATTCACCCCTCCACTTT
CSSSSIWENKWNSPLHF
>TRBV11-2|medium-sized|TRBD1|TRBJ2-7
TGTGCCAGCAGCATAGGACAGGGGTTCGAGCAGTACTTC
CASSIGQGFEQYF
>TRBV7-9|.|.|TRBJ2-3
TGTGCCAGCAGCCAGGGGGGACTCATATTCGGGCTGTATTTT
CASSQGGLIFGLYF
>TRBV9|.|.|TRBJ1-1
TGTGCCAGCACCCGCACCCCGGACGGGGGGACTGAAGCTTTCTTT
CASTRTPDGGTEAFF
>TRBV30|.|.|TRBJ1-5
TGTGCCTGGAGGGAACGAGGGGGGGCCCAGCATTTT
CAWRERGGAQHF
>TRBV18|.|.|TRBJ2-7
TGTGCCAGCTCACCACCGTCGACAGCCTCCTACGAGCAGTACTTC
CASSPPSTASYEQYF
>TRBV7-6|.|.|TRBJ2-1
TGTGCCAGCAGCCACGAGGGACTGACGATCTTC
CASSHEGLTIF
>TRBV27|.|.|TRBJ2-7
TGTGCCAGCAGTTTGGGCCGCTATACCTACGAGCAGTACTTC
CASSLGRYTYEQYF
>TRBV11-2|.|TRBD2|TRBJ2-1
TGTGCCAGCAGCATGTCCGGGACTAGCGTTTATAATGAGCAGTTCTTC
CASSMSGTSVYNEQFF
>TRBV4-2|.|.|TRBJ2-1
TGTGCCAGCAGCCTAGAACCCTCACAGGGCTCCTACAATGAGCAGTTCTTC
CASSLEPSQGSYNEQFF
>TRBV2|.|TRBD1|TRBJ2-5
TGTGCCAGCAGGGGGACAGGGAGGGAGACCCAGTACTTC
CASRGTGRETQYF
>TRBV7-6|.|TRBD1|TRBJ2-2
TGTGCCAGCAGCAGGACAGGGGGCCAAACCGGGGAGCTGTTTTTT
CASSRTGGQTGELFF
>TRBV9|.|.|TRBJ2-1
TGTGCCAGCAGCGTAGCCCCCAGGGATGGTGAGCAGTTCTTC
CASSVAPRDGEQFF
>TRBV25-1|.|.|TRBJ1-3
TGTGCCAGCAGTGGTGGGGCCGCGTGGAATTTT
CASSGGAAWNF
>TRBV9|.|.|TRBJ1-2
TGTGCCAGCAGCGTAGCTCGAGGGGGGGACGGCTACACCTTC
CASSVARGGDGYTF
>TRBV30|few|TRBD2|TRBJ2-7
TGTGCCTTAGACGGCGGGAGCTACGAGCAGTACTTC
CALDGGSYEQYF
>TRBV5-1|.|TRBD1|TRBJ1-4
TGCGCCAGCAGCTTATCCGTAAAAAACAGGGGTAATGAAAAACTGTTTTTT
CASSLSVKNRGNEKLFF
>TRBV7-3|.|.|TRBJ2-5
TGTGCCAGCAGCCCCAGGCAGGGAGAGACCCAGTACTTC
CASSPRQGETQYF
>TRBV10-3|.|TRBD2|TRBJ2-1
TGTGCCATCAGTGACGGGACTAGCGGGAGAGACAATGAGCAGTTCTTC
CAISDGTSGRDNEQFF
>TRBV27|.|.|TRBJ2-2
TGTGCCAGCAGAGGGGGTAACACCGGGGAGCTGTTTTTT
CASRGGNTGELFF
>TRBV7-2|.|.|TRBJ2-1
TGTGCCAGCAGCTTATCCGGGGCGGGGAAACACAATGAGCAGTTCTTC
CASSLSGAGKHNEQFF
>TRBV4-3|few|.|TRBJ2-2
TGCGCCAGCAGCCAAGTCCGTAGCGTGGAGCTGTTTTTT
CASSQVRSVELFF
>TRBV23-1|.|TRBD1|TRBJ1-1
TGCGCCAGCAGTCGGAGGACAGGGAACATGAACACTGAAGCTTTCTTT
CASSRRTGNMNTEAFF
>TRBV6-1|.|.|TRBJ2-5
TGTGCCAGCAGTGCGATACAGGGTGTCCAAGAGACCCAGTACTTC
CASSAIQGVQETQYF